Below, one T cell receptor beta chain is given with its context. CDR3 length: 15 amino acids. The V gene's germline CDR1 is SGHAT and CDR2 FQNNGV. Trimming shortened V by 0 bases and J by 10 bases, and 13 bases separated the two germline ends. The authors' processing: Amplification from reference gene primers served as the basis for estimated nucleated cell counts. Assay used: immunoSEQ multiplex PCR; TCRdb lists only in-frame clones, some missing. V and J calls and clone size are as listed in that table; D and trimming were resolved from the DNA. The table records under 150,000 clones, 70% to 90% of them present only once. The data were obtained in a study of blood T cell repertoires in COVID-19. Across the whole study: The United States, Italy and Spain were the sources of the acute and convalescent COVID-19 samples.

The material sequenced was peripheral blood. The chain is built from TRBV11-2 and TRBJ1-6, with D possibly matching TRBD1 (5 bases). This TCR came from a human donor in a cohort sampled during active COVID-19. DNA of the CDR3: TGTGCCAGCAGCTTAGATTCGACAGACTTCTCACCCCTCCACTTT. Translating it yields CASSLDSTDFSPLHF.